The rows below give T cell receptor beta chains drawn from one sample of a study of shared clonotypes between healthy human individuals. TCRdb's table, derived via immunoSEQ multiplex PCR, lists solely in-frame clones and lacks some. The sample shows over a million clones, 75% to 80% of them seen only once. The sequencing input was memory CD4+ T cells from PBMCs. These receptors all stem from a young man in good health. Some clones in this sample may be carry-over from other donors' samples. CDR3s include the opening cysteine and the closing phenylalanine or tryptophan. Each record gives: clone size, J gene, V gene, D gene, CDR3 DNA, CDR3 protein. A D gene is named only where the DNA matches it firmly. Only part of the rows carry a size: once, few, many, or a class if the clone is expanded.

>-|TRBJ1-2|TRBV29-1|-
TGCAGCGTTTCAGGCTACACCTTC
CSVSGYTF
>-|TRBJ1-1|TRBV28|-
TGTGCCAGCAGAAGGTGGGGGGAGAACACTGAAGCTTTCTTT
CASRRWGENTEAFF
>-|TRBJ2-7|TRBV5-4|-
TGTGCCAGCAGACCGGACAGTGTATCCTACGAGCAGTACTTC
CASRPDSVSYEQYF
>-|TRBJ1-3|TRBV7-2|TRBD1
TGTGCCAGCAGCTCCTCGGACAGGCACTCTGGAAACACCATATATTTT
CASSSSDRHSGNTIYF
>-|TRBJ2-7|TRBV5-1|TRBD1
TGCGCCAGCAGCGCCGGCGACAGGGGAACCTCCTACGAGCAGTACTTC
CASSAGDRGTSYEQYF
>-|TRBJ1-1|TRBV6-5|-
TGTGCCAGCAGCCCCTTGAAGGGCACTGAAGCTTTCTTT
CASSPLKGTEAFF
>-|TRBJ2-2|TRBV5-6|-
TGTGCCAGCAGCCCCCTGTGGGGGACGGGAGATGATACCGGGGAGCTGTTTTTT
CASSPLWGTGDDTGELFF
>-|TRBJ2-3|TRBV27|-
TGTGCCAGCAGTCCCCAGGTTCGCACAGATACGCAGTATTTT
CASSPQVRTDTQYF
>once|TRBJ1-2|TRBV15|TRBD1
TGTGCCACCAGCAGAGCCTCCGGGACAGCTGGTGGCTACACCTTC
CATSRASGTAGGYTF
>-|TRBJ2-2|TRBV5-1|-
TGCGCCAGCAGCTTGGAGACAGCGAACACCGGGGAGCTGTTTTTT
CASSLETANTGELFF
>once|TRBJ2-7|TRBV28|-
TGTGCCAGCAGTTTCGTTATGGGCTCGCCGCAGGGGGGTATTTCCTACGAGCAGTACTTC
CASSFVMGSPQGGISYEQYF
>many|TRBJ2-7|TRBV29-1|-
TGCAGCGTTGATCAGGGGACAAATGGCGAGCAGTACTTC
CSVDQGTNGEQYF
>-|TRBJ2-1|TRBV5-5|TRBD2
TGTGCCAGCAGCCTTAGCGGGGCTTACTCCTACAATGAGCAGTTCTTC
CASSLSGAYSYNEQFF
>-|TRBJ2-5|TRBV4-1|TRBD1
TGCGCCAGCAGCCAGGAGACAGGGGGTGTGGGGACCCAGTACTTC
CASSQETGGVGTQYF
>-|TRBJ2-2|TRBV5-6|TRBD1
TGTGCCAGCAGCCGATACAGGGGGCGGGAAACCGGGGAGCTGTTTTTT
CASSRYRGRETGELFF
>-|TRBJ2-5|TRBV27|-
TGTGCCAGCAGTTTCCGATCGGGAGAGACCCAGTACTTC
CASSFRSGETQYF